One sample yielded the 5 T cell receptor beta chains listed below, sequenced in a study of cytomegalovirus exposure and HLA in healthy donors. With 60 Vbeta and 13 Jbeta primers, the PCR was carried out. Clones were sequenced by immunoSEQ multiplex PCR, and TCRdb holds only the in-frame ones, with some missing. The sample records about 200,000 clones, around 73% being singletons. The sequenced sample was PBMCs. The receptor set was obtained from a woman aged 25 to 39 in good health and CMV-seropositive.

This chain joins TRBV7-2 and TRBJ2-5; 7 nucleotides agree with TRBD1. CDR1 SGHTA and CDR2 FQGNSA come from the germline V gene. CDR3 size: 14 residues. The trim removed 2 bases at V and 5 bases at J, leaving 5 bases unmatched. The CDR3 region has the DNA TGTGCCAGCAGCTTACGGACAGGCGGGGAGACCCAGTACTTC. As protein: CASSLRTGGETQYF. The whole variable domain, remainder taken from reference TRBV7-2 and TRBJ2-5, is GAGVSQSPSNKVTEKGKDVELRCDPISGHTALYWYRQSLGQGLEFLIYFQGNSAPDKSGLPSDRFSAERTGGSVSTLTIQRTQQEDSAVYLCASSLRTGGETQYFGPGTRLLVL.

The chain links TRBV9 to TRBJ2-7; TRBD1 aligns across 10 bases. V lost 3 bases to trimming and J lost 0 bases; unmatched junction nucleotides: 3. Germline V gives CDR1 SGDLS, CDR2 YYNGEE. This CDR3 comprises 15 residues. In nucleotides, the CDR3 is TGTGCCAGCAGCGCGGGACAGGGGCCCTCCTACGAGCAGTACTTC. Its translation is CASSAGQGPSYEQYF.

The V gene is TRBV10-3, the J gene TRBJ2-7; the match to TRBD1 covers 11 bases. V was pared by 3 bases and J by 5 bases, with 6 bases of the junction left unmatched. Germline CDR1 is ENHRY and CDR2 is SYGVKD. This CDR3 has 15 amino acids. The CDR3 region is CAISDDGTGGNEQYF. CDR3 DNA sequence: TGTGCCATCAGTGATGATGGGACAGGGGGGAACGAGCAGTACTTC.

This clone has just a few counts. The chain recombines TRBV6-5 with TRBJ2-7; 7 positions agree with TRBD1. The CDR3 is made up of 12 amino acids. CDR1 is MNHEY and CDR2 is SVGAGI in the germline V gene. After removal of 8 bases from V and 2 bases from J, the junction contained 3 bases not matched to a gene. The CDR3: CASGQVAYEQYF. CDR3 bases: TGTGCCAGCGGACAGGTGGCCTACGAGCAGTACTTC.

The chain couples TRBV7-8 to TRBJ1-1; the match to TRBD1 covers 8 bases. Germline CDR1 and CDR2: SGHVS and FQNEAQ. Losses at the gene ends were 1 base for V and 1 base for J; bases not matched to a gene: 2. The CDR3 has 15 residues. Here the CDR3 DNA reads TGTGCCAGCAGCTTAGACAGGGGGGAGAACACTGAAGCTTTCTTT. Its translation is CASSLDRGENTEAFF.